The 2 T cell receptor beta chains reported below all come from one sample, sequenced in a study of blood T cell repertoires in COVID-19. Produced via immunoSEQ multiplex PCR; TCRdb's table is partial and in-frame only. This table has about 160,000 clones, 80% to 95% appearing once. Sequenced: peripheral blood. The source of these receptors is a woman aged 45-65 years with acute or convalescent COVID-19.

The chain links TRBV10-1 to TRBJ2-2, with TRBD1 matching over 8 bases. The length of the CDR3 is 18 residues. CDR1 is WNHNN, CDR2 SYGVQD, per germline (reference sequence). Unmatched junction bases numbered 13, after V lost 6 bases and J lost 1 base. The CDR3 DNA is TGCGCCAGCAGATGGGGGACAGGTGAATTAATGAACACCGGGGAGCTGTTTTTT. As protein: CASRWGTGELMNTGELFF.

The chain employs TRBV24-1 and TRBJ1-1, with 8 nucleotides matching TRBD1. The CDR3 spans 13 residues. Germline V lookup: CDR1 KGHDR, CDR2 SFDVKD. V gave up 8 bases and J gave up 3 bases; unmatched junction bases: 4. The CDR3 sequence is CATIRQGYTEAFF. Written as DNA, the CDR3 is TGTGCCACCATTAGACAGGGGTACACTGAAGCTTTCTTT.